The rows below give T cell receptor beta chains drawn from one sample of a study of T cells in Graves' hyperthyroidism and ophthalmopathy. TCRdb ran MiXCR on the multiplex PCR reads and lists one entry per CDR3 protein. Altogether hundreds of thousands of distinct CDR3 sequences are present, 15% to 20% being singletons, with the ten largest covering 3% to 4%. Sequenced material: blood. These receptors came from a woman aged 25 to 39 with Graves' hyperthyroidism. CDR3s include the opening cysteine and the closing phenylalanine or tryptophan. D genes are given only for firm matches. Clone size is not always given. Where it is, it says once, few, many or a class for expanded clones.

V	D	size	J	DNA	CDR3
TRBV28	.	few	TRBJ2-7	TGTGCCAGCGGTTTTCCGGGACGGAATTCCTACGAGCAGTACTTC	CASGFPGRNSYEQYF
TRBV11-1	TRBD1	.	TRBJ2-1	TGTGCCAGCAGCCCTGGGACAGGGGGCTTCTACAATGAGCAGTTCTTC	CASSPGTGGFYNEQFF
TRBV3-1	.	many	TRBJ1-1	TGTGCCAGCAGCCAAGGGGTAGGGGGGAACACTGAAGCTTTCTTT	CASSQGVGGNTEAFF
TRBV3-1	.	.	TRBJ1-4	TGTGCCAGCAGCCAATATAGACAGCTTAATGAAAAACTGTTTTTT	CASSQYRQLNEKLFF
TRBV9	.	few	TRBJ1-4	TGTGCCAGCAGCGTAGGACAGAGGGCGTATGAAAAACTGTTTTTT	CASSVGQRAYEKLFF
TRBV29-1	.	many	TRBJ1-1	TGCAGCACTCTTGGTGTGGTAAACACTGAAGCTTTCTTT	CSTLGVVNTEAFF
TRBV19	.	.	TRBJ2-2	TGTGCCAGTAGAAAGGGGTCCACCGGGGAGCTGTTTTTT	CASRKGSTGELFF
TRBV27	.	many	TRBJ2-1	TGTGCCAGCAGTTTTTCGAAGAGCTCCTACAGTGAGCAGTTCTTC	CASSFSKSSYSEQFF
TRBV10-2	.	.	TRBJ2-7	TGCGCCAGCAGTGAAGGATACTCACGGAGTTACGAGCAGTACTTC	CASSEGYSRSYEQYF
TRBV2	TRBD2	many	TRBJ2-1	TGTGCCAGCAGTTCAGCGGGAGGGTACAATGAGCAGTTCTTC	CASSSAGGYNEQFF